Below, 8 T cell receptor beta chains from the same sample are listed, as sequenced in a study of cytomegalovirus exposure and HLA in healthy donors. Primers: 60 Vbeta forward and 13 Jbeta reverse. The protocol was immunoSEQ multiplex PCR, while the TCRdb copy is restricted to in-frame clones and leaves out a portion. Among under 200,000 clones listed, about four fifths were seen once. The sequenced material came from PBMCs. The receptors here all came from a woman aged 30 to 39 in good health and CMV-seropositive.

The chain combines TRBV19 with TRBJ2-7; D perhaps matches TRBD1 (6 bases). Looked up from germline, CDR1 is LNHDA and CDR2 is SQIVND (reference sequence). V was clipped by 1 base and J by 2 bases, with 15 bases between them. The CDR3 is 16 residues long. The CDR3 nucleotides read TGTGCCAGTAGTATAGGGGCATCAGGGGAACCCTACGAGCAGTACTTC. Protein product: CASSIGASGEPYEQYF.

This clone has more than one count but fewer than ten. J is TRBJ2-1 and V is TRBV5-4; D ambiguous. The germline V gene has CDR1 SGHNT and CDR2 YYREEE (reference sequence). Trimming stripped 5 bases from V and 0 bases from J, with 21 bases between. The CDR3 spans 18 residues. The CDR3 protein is CASRPAILRGTSYNEQFF. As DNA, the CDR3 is TGTGCCAGCAGGCCAGCAATTTTAAGAGGCACCTCCTACAATGAGCAGTTCTTC. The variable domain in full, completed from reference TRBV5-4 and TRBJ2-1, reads ETGVTQSPTHLIKTRGQQVTLRCSSQSGHNTVSWYQQALGQGPQFIFQYYREEENGRGNFPPRFSGLQFPNYSSELNVNALELDDSALYLCASRPAILRGTSYNEQFFGPGTRLTVL.

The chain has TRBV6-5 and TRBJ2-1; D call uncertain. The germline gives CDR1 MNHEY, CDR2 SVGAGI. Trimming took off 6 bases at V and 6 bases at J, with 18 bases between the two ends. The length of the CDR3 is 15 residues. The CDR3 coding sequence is TGTGCCAGCAGCCCGTTTAGAAAGAGTACCAATGAGCAGTTCTTC. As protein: CASSPFRKSTNEQFF.

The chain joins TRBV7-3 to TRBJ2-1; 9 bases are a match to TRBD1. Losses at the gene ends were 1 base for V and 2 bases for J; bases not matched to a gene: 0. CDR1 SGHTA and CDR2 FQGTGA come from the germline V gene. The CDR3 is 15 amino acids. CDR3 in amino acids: CASSLRTGAYNEQFF. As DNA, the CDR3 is TGTGCCAGCAGCTTAAGGACAGGGGCCTACAATGAGCAGTTCTTC.

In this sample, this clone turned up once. The CDR3 protein is CTVQGLSNYGYTF. The CDR3 nucleotides are TGCACCGTACAGGGTTTAAGTAACTATGGCTACACCTTC. This chain uses TRBV29-1 with TRBJ1-2; D may be TRBD1 (6 bases). Germline assignment: CDR1 SQVTM and CDR2 ANQGSEA. The CDR3 extends over 13 amino acids.

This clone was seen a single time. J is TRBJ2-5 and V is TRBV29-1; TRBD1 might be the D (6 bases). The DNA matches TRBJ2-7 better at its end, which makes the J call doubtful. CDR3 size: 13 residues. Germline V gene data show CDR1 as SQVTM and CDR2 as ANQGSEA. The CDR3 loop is CSVVQGRAYEQYF. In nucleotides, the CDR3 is TGCAGCGTAGTACAGGGAAGGGCCTACGAGCAGTACTTC.

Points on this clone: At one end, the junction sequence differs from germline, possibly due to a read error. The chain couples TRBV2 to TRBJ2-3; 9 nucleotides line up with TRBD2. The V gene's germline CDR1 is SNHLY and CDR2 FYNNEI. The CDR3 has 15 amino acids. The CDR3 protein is CVSSRLADSTDTQYF. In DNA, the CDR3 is TGTGTCAGCAGCCGACTAGCGGATAGCACAGATACGCAGTATTTT. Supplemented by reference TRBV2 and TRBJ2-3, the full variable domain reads EPEVTQTPSHQVTQMGQEVILRCVPISNHLYFYWYRQILGQKVEFLVSFYNNEISEKSEIFDDQFSVERPDGSNFTLKIRSTKLEDSAMYFCVSSRLADSTDTQYFGPGTRLTVL.

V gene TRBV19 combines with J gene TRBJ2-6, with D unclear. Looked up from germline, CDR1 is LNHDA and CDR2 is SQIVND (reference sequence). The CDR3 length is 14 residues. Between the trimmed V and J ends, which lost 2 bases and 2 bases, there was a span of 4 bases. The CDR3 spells CASSIYAGANVLTF. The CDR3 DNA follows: TGTGCCAGTAGTATATATGCTGGGGCCAACGTCCTGACTTTC.